This T cell receptor beta chain is drawn from a study of graft-versus-host responses after intestinal transplantation. Study details: Each patient got anti-thymocyte globulin induction, then tacrolimus and steroids for about 3 years. Regarding the study as a whole: Recipient marrow showed GvH clones, some seen first in ileum or blood. Declining HvG levels early post-transplant were linked to peak circulating GvH clone levels.

For this clone: The antigen remains undetermined.

Sequenced by immunoSEQ multiplex PCR; TCRdb stores in-frame clones only, minus some. Seen here are around 12,000 clones, 70% to 85% observed once, and the top ten hold roughly 8.6%. The sequence came from a human patient who received an intestinal transplant, so some T cells may come from the graft donor. This material consisted of PBMCs, taken roughly 300 days after intestinal transplant.

Written as DNA, the CDR3 is TGTGCCAGCAGCTTAGCTCAGAGAGGGGGGGATCAAGAGACCCAGTACTTC. It encodes CASSLAQRGGDQETQYF. This chain links TRBV7-2 with TRBJ2-5, with a weak D call TRBD2 (7 bases). From germline, CDR1 is SGHTA and CDR2 FQGNSA. Trimming took 0 bases from V and 2 from J, leaving 16 bases between them. The CDR3 is 17 residues long.